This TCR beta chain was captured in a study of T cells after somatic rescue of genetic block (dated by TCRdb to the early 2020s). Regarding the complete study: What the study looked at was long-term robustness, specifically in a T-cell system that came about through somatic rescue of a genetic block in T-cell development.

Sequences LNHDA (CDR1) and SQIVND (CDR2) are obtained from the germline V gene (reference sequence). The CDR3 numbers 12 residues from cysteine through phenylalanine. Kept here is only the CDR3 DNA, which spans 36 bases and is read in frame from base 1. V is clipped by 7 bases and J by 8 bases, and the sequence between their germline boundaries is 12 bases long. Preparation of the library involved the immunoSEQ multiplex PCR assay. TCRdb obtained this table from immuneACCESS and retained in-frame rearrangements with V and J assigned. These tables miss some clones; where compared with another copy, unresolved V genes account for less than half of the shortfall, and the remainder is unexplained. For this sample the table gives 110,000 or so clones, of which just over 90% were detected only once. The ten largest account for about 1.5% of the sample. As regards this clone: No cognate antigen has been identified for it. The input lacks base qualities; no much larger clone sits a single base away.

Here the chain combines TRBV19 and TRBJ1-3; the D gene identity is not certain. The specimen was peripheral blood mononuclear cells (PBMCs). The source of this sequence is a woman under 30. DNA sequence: TGTGCCAGTACCCTCCCCGGTGACACCATATATTTT. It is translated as CASTLPGDTIYF.